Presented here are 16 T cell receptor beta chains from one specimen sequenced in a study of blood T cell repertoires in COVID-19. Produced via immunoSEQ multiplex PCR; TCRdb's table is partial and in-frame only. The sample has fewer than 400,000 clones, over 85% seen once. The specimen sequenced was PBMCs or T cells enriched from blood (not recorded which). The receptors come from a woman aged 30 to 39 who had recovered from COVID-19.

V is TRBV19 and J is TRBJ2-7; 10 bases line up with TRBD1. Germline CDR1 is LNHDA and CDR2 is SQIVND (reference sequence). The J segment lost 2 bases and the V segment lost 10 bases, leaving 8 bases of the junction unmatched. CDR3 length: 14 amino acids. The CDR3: CATLGTGETYEQYF. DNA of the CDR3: TGTGCCACCCTAGGGACAGGGGAGACCTACGAGCAGTACTTC.

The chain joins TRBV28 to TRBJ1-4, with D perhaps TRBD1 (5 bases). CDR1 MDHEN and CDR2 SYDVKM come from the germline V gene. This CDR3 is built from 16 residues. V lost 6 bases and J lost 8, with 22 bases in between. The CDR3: CASSKFPGRGGEKLFF. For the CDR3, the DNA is TGTGCCAGCAGCAAATTCCCGGGGAGGGGTGGAGAAAAACTGTTTTTT.

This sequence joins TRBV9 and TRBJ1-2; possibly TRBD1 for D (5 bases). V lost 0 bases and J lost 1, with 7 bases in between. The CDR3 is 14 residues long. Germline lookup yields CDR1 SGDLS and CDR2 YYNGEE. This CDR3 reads CASSVAQGNYGYTF. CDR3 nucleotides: TGTGCCAGCAGCGTAGCGCAGGGTAACTATGGCTACACCTTC.

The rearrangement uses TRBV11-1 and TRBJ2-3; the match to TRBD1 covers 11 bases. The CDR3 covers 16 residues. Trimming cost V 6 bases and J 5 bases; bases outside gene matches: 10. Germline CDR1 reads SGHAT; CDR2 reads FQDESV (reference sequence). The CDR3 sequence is CASSKRTGGSEDTQYF. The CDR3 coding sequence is TGTGCCAGCAGTAAACGGACAGGGGGCTCGGAAGATACGCAGTATTTT.

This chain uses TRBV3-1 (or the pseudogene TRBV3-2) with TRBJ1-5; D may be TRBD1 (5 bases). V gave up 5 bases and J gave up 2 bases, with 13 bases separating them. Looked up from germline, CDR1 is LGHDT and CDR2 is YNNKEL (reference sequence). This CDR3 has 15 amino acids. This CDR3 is CASSSDRRGNQPQHF. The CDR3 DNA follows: TGTGCCAGCAGCTCCGACAGACGAGGCAATCAGCCCCAGCATTTT.

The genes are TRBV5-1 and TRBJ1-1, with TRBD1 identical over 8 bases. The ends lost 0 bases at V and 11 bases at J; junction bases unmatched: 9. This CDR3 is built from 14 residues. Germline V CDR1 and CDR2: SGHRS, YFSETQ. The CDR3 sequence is CASSLVDQGARAFF. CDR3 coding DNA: TGCGCCAGCAGCTTGGTAGATCAGGGGGCAAGGGCTTTCTTT.

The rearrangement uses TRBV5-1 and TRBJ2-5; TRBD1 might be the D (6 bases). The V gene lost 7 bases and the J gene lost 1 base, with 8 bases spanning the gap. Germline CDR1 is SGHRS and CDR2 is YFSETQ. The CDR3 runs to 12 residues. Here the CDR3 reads CASGDIQETQYF. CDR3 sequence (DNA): TGCGCCAGCGGGGACATCCAAGAGACCCAGTACTTC.

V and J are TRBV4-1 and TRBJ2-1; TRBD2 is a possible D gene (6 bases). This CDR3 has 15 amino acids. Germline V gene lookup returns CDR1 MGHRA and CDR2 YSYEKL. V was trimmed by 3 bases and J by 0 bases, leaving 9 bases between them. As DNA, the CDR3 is TGCGCCAGCAGCCAGTTAGCGGACTCCTACAATGAGCAGTTCTTC. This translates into CASSQLADSYNEQFF.

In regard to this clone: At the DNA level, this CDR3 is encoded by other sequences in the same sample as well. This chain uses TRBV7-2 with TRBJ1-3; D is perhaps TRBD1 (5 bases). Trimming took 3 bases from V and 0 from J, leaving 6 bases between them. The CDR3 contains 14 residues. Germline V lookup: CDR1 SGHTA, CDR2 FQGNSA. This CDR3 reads CASSFDSSGNTIYF. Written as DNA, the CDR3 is TGTGCCAGCAGCTTCGACAGCTCTGGAAACACCATATATTTT.

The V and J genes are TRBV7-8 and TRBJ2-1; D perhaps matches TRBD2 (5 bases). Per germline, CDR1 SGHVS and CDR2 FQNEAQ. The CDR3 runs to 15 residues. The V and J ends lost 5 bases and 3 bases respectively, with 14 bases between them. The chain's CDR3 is CASSLAERLYNEQFF. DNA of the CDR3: TGTGCCAGCAGCCTGGCGGAGCGGCTCTACAATGAGCAGTTCTTC.

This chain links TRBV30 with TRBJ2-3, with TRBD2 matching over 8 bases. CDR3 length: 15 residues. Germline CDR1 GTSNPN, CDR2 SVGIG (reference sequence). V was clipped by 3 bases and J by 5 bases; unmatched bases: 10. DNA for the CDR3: TGTGCCTGGAGAGATAGCGGGGTGATGAGAGATACGCAGTATTTT. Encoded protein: CAWRDSGVMRDTQYF.

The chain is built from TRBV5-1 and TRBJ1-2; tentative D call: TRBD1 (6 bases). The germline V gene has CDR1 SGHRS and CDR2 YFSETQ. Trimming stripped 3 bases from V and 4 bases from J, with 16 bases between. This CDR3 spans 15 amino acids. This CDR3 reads CASSSAIGTPYGYTF. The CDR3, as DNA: TGCGCCAGCAGCTCGGCAATCGGGACACCCTATGGCTACACCTTC.

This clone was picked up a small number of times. The DNA for the CDR3 is TGTGCCAGCAGCGTAGCTCCAGGGGAGGGAAGAAGGTCACCCCTCCACTTT. As protein: CASSVAPGEGRRSPLHF. The chain recombines TRBV9 with TRBJ1-6; a possible D gene is TRBD1 (6 bases). With 0 bases removed from V and 10 bases from J, the gap between germline ends came to 20 bases. There are 17 residues in the CDR3. The germline V gene encodes CDR1 SGDLS and CDR2 YYNGEE.

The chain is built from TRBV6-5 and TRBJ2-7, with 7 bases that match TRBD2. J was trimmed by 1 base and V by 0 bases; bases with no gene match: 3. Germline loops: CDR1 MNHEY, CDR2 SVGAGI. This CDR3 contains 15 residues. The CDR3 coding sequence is TGTGCCAGCAGTTACTCTGGGGAGGGATCCTACGAGCAGTACTTC. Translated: CASSYSGEGSYEQYF.

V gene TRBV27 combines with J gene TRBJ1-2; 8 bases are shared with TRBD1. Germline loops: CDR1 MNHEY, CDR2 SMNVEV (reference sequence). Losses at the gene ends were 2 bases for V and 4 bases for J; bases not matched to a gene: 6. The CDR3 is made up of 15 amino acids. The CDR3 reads CASSLRDRPLYGYTF. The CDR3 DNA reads TGTGCCAGCAGTTTAAGGGACAGGCCTCTCTATGGCTACACCTTC.

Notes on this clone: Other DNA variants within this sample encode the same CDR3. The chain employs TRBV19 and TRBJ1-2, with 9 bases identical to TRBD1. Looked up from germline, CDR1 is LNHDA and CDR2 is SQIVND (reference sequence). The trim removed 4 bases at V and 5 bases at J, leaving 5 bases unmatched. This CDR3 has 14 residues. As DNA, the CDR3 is TGTGCCAGTAGTAGGGGACAGGGTAATTATGGCTACACCTTC. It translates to CASSRGQGNYGYTF.